What follows are 17 T cell receptor beta chains derived from one specimen sequenced in a study of PD-L1 blockade in urothelial cancer (dated by TCRdb to about 2017). The time point label, read with the paper, signifies: peripheral blood 6 weeks after treatment start. Library preparation employed the immunoSEQ multiplex PCR assay. The table comes from immuneACCESS by way of TCRdb, which keeps in-frame sequences with V and J called. Part of the clones is missing from these tables; in studies checked, under half for an unresolved V gene and the rest for unknown reasons. Recorded for this sample are tens of thousands of clones; about 90% of them occurred a single time. The top ten clones comprise less than 9.5% of the sample. Source: PBMCs, taken around atezolizumab (anti-PD-L1) treatment. These TCRs come from a man between 65 and 79 years old with urothelial cancer.

V usage is TRBV28 and J usage is TRBJ2-7; D remains unclear. The V and J ends lost 2 bases and 1 base respectively, with 6 bases between them. From germline, CDR1 is MDHEN and CDR2 SYDVKM. This CDR3 is 13 amino acids long. CDR3 amino acids: CASSLGQSYEQYF. CDR3 in DNA: TGTGCCAGCAGTTTAGGGCAGTCCTACGAGCAGTACTTC.

The genes are TRBV4-1 and TRBJ2-5, with D maybe TRBD1 (6 bases). The germline V gene has CDR1 MGHRA and CDR2 YSYEKL. V was shortened by 4 bases and J by 5 bases, with 11 bases between the two germline ends. The CDR3 contains 13 residues. This CDR3 reads CASSRGPAETQYF. Here the CDR3 DNA reads TGCGCCAGCAGCCGGGGGCCGGCGGAGACCCAGTACTTC.

The chain carries TRBV29-1 and TRBJ1-2; 8 bases agree with TRBD1. This CDR3 contains 11 residues. The J segment lost 6 bases and the V segment lost 7 bases, leaving 4 bases of the junction unmatched. The V gene's germline CDR1 is SQVTM and CDR2 ANQGSEA. This CDR3 reads CSATGGDGYTF. The CDR3 DNA follows: TGCAGCGCCACAGGGGGTGATGGCTACACCTTC.

This rearrangement joins TRBV29-1 to TRBJ2-7; TRBD1 is a possible D gene (6 bases). The CDR3 is 14 residues long. Germline lookup yields CDR1 SQVTM and CDR2 ANQGSEA. Trimming shortened V by 4 bases and J by 0 bases, and 13 bases separated the two germline ends. Written as DNA, the CDR3 is TGCAGCGTTGGGGGGCAGGGCCCCTCCTACGAGCAGTACTTC. Translated, it gives CSVGGQGPSYEQYF.

The chain employs TRBV5-5 and TRBJ2-1; 9 bases align to TRBD2. V gave up 0 bases and J gave up 6 bases; unmatched junction bases: 7. Germline V gene lookup returns CDR1 SGHKS and CDR2 YYEKEE (reference sequence). This CDR3 has 16 residues. In nucleotides, the CDR3 is TGTGCCAGCAGCTTGGGGGCTAGCGGGATATTCAATGAGCAGTTCTTC. Translation gives CASSLGASGIFNEQFF. Variable domain in full (rest from reference TRBV5-5 and TRBJ2-1): DAGVTQSPTHLIKTRGQQVTLRCSPISGHKSVSWYQQVLGQGPQFIFQYYEKEERGRGNFPDRFSARQFPNYSSELNVNALLLGDSALYLCASSLGASGIFNEQFFGPGTRLTVL.

V is TRBV19 and J is TRBJ2-1; 8 positions match TRBD2. Losses at the gene ends were 7 bases for V and 7 bases for J; bases not matched to a gene: 15. This CDR3 has 16 residues. Germline V gene lookup returns CDR1 LNHDA and CDR2 SQIVND (reference sequence). The DNA for the CDR3 is TGTGCCAGTACTCGGGGGGTCAGCGGGAGAGGGAATGAGCAGTTCTTC. It yields the protein CASTRGVSGRGNEQFF.

The chain has TRBV6-5 and TRBJ2-1; weak D call: TRBD1 (5 bases). Germline V gene lookup returns CDR1 MNHEY and CDR2 SVGAGI. V lost 6 bases, J lost 10 bases, and 10 bases lay in between. The CDR3 is 11 residues long. The CDR3 DNA is TGTGCCAGCAGCAATGGACACGAGCAGTTCTTC. This codes for CASSNGHEQFF.

The chain combines TRBV19 with TRBJ2-2; possible D gene TRBD1, 5 bases. The V and J ends lost 4 bases and 7 bases respectively, with 13 bases between them. The V gene's germline CDR1 is LNHDA and CDR2 SQIVND (reference sequence). This CDR3 region has 14 residues. CDR3 in DNA: TGTGCCAGTAGTAAGTTCAGGGAAGGCGGGGAGCTGTTTTTT. This codes for CASSKFREGGELFF.

The J gene is TRBJ2-5, the V gene TRBV19, with 7 bases aligning to TRBD1. This CDR3 is built from 13 residues. V lost 6 bases to trimming and J lost 9 bases; unmatched junction nucleotides: 10. CDR1 is LNHDA and CDR2 is SQIVND in the germline V gene (reference sequence). The DNA for the CDR3 is TGTGCCAGTAGACAGGGGAGTACGATTCCCCAGTACTTC. Protein sequence: CASRQGSTIPQYF.

The rearrangement links TRBV10-2 to TRBJ2-3, with 11 bases lining up with TRBD2. The CDR3 is 16 amino acids. The J segment lost 0 bases and the V segment lost 7 bases, leaving 6 bases of the junction unmatched. The V gene's germline CDR1 is WSHSY and CDR2 SAAADI. Here the CDR3 DNA reads TGCGCCAGCAAAGCCACTAGCGGGGGAAGCACAGATACGCAGTATTTT. Translating it yields CASKATSGGSTDTQYF.

V is TRBV20-1 and J is TRBJ2-5, with D perhaps TRBD1 (5 bases). This CDR3 is 11 amino acids long. CDR1 and CDR2 from the germline V gene are DFQATT and SNEGSKA (reference sequence). The CDR3 DNA follows: TGCACGGTGGGCCAGGGAGAGACCCAGTACTTC. Translated, it gives CTVGQGETQYF.

The rearrangement uses TRBV27 and TRBJ2-1, with 9 bases lining up with TRBD2. This CDR3 spans 15 amino acids. The V and J ends lost 8 bases and 6 bases, in that order; junction bases with no gene match: 11. Germline assignment: CDR1 MNHEY and CDR2 SMNVEV (reference sequence). The CDR3 nucleotides read TGTGCCAGCCGTTGGGTGGGGACTAGCAGCAATGAGCAGTTCTTC. This sequence encodes CASRWVGTSSNEQFF.

The J gene is TRBJ2-7, the V gene TRBV19, with a weak D call TRBD1 (5 bases). Trimming stripped 5 bases from V and 1 base from J, with 9 bases between. The CDR3 extends over 13 amino acids. Per germline, CDR1 LNHDA and CDR2 SQIVND (reference sequence). In nucleotides, the CDR3 is TGTGCCAGTAGTTTCGCAGGGTCCTACGAGCAGTACTTC. Translating gives CASSFAGSYEQYF.

The rearrangement uses TRBV6-1 and TRBJ2-7; a weak D match, TRBD2 (5 bases). The CDR3 totals 15 residues. Trimming removed 7 bases from V and 5 bases from J, with 21 bases in between. Germline values: CDR1 MNHNS, CDR2 SASEGT. For the CDR3, the DNA is TGTGCCAGCACCCCTTCCGGGATCCTTGCCCACGAGCAGTACTTC. Translation gives CASTPSGILAHEQYF.

The chain joins TRBV6-4 to TRBJ1-1; D not resolved. This CDR3 contains 13 residues. Trimming left V 3 bases short and J 1 base short, with 6 bases between. CDR1 is MRHNA and CDR2 is SNTAGT in the germline V gene. CDR3: CASSERGNTEAFF. DNA of the CDR3: TGTGCCAGCAGTGAACGGGGGAACACTGAAGCTTTCTTT.

The chain links TRBV5-1 to TRBJ2-3; TRBD2 aligns across 8 bases. V was pared by 5 bases and J by 0 bases, with 2 bases of the junction left unmatched. This CDR3 has 14 residues. Germline-derived CDR1 and CDR2 are SGHRS and YFSETQ. The CDR3: CASSTSGSTDTQYF. The CDR3 DNA sequence: TGCGCCAGCAGTACTAGCGGTAGCACAGATACGCAGTATTTT.

The rearrangement links TRBV19 to TRBJ1-5, with D maybe TRBD1 (5 bases). Per germline, CDR1 LNHDA and CDR2 SQIVND (reference sequence). CDR3 length: 14 amino acids. Trimming removed 3 bases at V and 0 bases at J, with 6 bases between. This CDR3 reads CASSIGGSNQPQHF. CDR3 coding DNA: TGTGCCAGTAGTATCGGGGGTAGCAATCAGCCCCAGCATTTT.